The present entry profiles one T cell receptor beta chain with its context. Its antigen remains unknown. This sample stems from a study of cytomegalovirus exposure and HLA in healthy donors. Study-level findings and limits: TCR beta chains numbering 150 to 200 were designated cytomegalovirus-associated. No immune exposure information besides CMV serostatus was available.

In germline, CDR1 is MNHEY, CDR2 SMNVEV (reference sequence). This CDR3 contains 14 residues. J lost 2 bases, V lost 6 bases, and 4 bases had no gene match. The PCR contained 60 Vbeta and 13 Jbeta primers. The data were produced by immunoSEQ multiplex PCR, yet TCRdb's version contains in-frame clones alone and is incomplete. The table includes roughly 120,000 clones, roughly 68% detected once. The genes are TRBV27 and TRBJ1-3, with 7 bases fitting TRBD1. This sequence originates from a woman aged 25 to 39 in good health and CMV-seronegative. The source material was PBMCs. Here the CDR3 DNA reads TGTGCCAGCAGGCCGACAGGGACTGGAAACACCATATATTTT. Its translation is CASRPTGTGNTIYF.